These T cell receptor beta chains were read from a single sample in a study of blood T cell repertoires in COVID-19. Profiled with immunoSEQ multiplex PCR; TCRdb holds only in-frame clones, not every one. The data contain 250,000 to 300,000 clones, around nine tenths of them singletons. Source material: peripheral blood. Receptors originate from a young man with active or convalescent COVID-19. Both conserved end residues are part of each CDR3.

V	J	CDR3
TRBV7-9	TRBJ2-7	CASSRAGGYEQYF
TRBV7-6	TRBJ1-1	CASSLVQGVNTEAFF
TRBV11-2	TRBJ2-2	CASSLVRDTYRATGELFF
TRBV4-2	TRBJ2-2	CASSPYGQGGGELFF
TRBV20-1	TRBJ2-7	CSASRGTRDYEQYF
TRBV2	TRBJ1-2	CASRLDRASGYTF
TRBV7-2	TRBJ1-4	CASSGRTGRSEKLFF
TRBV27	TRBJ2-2	CASSLRTGSGELFF
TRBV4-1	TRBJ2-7	CASSQDSYYEQYF
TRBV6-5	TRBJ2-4	CASSYSFLRVDIQYF
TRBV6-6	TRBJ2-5	CASSYVGGSETQYF
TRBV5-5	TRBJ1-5	CASSLLFSLQPQHF
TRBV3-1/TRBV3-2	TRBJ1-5	CASSQDIRFNQPQHF
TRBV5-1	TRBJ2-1	CASRYDGSSYNEQFF
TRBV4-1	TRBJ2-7	CASSQAGTGSYEQYF
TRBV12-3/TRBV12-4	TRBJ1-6	CASSLSEYSPLHF
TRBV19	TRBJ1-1	CASNQGQLNTEAFF